Sequencing of this TCR beta chain was carried out in a study of blood T cell repertoires in COVID-19. Looking at the study overall: Acute and convalescent COVID-19 specimens originated in the United States, Italy and Spain. T cells, B-cell-depleted T cells, or PBMCs provided the cDNA or gDNA that served as material.

Original data processing: It was from reference gene primer amplification that nucleated cell counts were estimated. This table comes from immunoSEQ multiplex PCR, and its TCRdb copy is limited to in-frame clones, with some not included. The DNA gave D and trimming, while V, J and clone size come from that table. The table records hundreds of thousands of clones, just under 90% of them present only once. Germline V CDR1 and CDR2: ENHRY, SYGVKD. CDR3 length: 17 amino acids. The ends were cut back, 10 bases at V and 1 base at J, with 26 bases in the middle. The genes are TRBV10-3 and TRBJ2-7; D possibly corresponds to TRBD2 (5 bases). This TCR was recovered from a young woman with acute or convalescent COVID-19. The source material was peripheral blood. This chain's CDR3 is CATRPHNGEGQSYEQYF. CDR3 DNA sequence: TGTGCCACCAGACCGCACAACGGGGAAGGGCAATCCTACGAGCAGTACTTC.